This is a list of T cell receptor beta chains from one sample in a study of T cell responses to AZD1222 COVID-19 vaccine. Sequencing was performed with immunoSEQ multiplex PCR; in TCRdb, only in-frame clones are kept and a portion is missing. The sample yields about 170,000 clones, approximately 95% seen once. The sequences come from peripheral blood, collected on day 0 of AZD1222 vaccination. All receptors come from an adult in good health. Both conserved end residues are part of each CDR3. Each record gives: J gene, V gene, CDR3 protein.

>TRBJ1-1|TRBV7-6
CASSLIGDRGDTEAFF
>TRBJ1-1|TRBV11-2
CASSSPDRVMNTEAFF
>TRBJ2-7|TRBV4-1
CASSREVVRMAPYEQYF
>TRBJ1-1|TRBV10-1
CASSDNQGLPEAFF
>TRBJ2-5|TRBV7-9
CASSLAQGTGLQETQYF
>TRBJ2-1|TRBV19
CASSNRGQSSYNEQFF
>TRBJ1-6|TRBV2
CAEGGVGSNSPLHF
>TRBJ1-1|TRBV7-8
CASSFGQVNTEAFF
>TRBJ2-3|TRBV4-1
CASSQGLAGTTDTQYF
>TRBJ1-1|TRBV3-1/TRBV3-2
CASSRVLRNTEAFF
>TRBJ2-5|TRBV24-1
CATSVGEHETQYF
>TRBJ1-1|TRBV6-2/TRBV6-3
CASSLLISEAFF
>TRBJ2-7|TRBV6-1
CASSDSGLASYEQYF
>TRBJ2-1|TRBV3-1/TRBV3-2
CASSPRTRPHNEQFF
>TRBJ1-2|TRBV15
CATSRDSRDFYGYTF
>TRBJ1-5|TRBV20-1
CSASPYSNQPQHF
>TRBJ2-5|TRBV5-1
CASSLVDRARETQYF
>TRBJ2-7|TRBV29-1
CSVEEVQGAAYEQYF
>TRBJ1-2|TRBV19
CASRRSQGSGYGYTF
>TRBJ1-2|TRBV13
CASSSGLGNYGYTF
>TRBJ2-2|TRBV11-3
CASSPRSSGGTGELFF
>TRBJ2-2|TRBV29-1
CSVSAGVMGSGELFF
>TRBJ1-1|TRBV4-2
CASSQNAGLGTEAFF
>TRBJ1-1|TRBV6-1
CASSEISSWTGTDEAFF
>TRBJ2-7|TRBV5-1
CASRLGTDSYEQYF
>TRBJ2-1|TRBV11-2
CASSFTGVKNEQFF
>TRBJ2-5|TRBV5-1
CASSLAGGQETQYF
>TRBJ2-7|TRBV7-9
CASSSTFTGTEEQYF
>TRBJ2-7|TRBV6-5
CASSYSKGAELYEQYF
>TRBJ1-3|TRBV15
CATSRDRVGNTIYF
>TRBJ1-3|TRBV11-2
CASSLEAASSGNTIYF
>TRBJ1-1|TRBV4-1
CASSQAPGGGEAFF
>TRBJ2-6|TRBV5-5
CASSLSGGTGANVLTF